The present TCR beta chain was sequenced within a study of chemoradiotherapy in HPV16-positive cancers. Overall study context: Functional T-cell assays on a couple of HPV16-positive patients' cells defined candidate HPV-specific clones and common TCR motifs. Findings of the study overall: The functional HPV-specific definition rests on just two HPV16-positive patients. Non-HPV-specific T cells did not expand in tumors during treatment, whereas candidate HPV-specific clones and E7-related motifs did.

Germline CDR1 SNHLY, CDR2 FYNNEI. V shed 5 bases and J shed 0 bases, with 7 bases lying between them. The CDR3 spans 13 residues. Profiled with immunoSEQ multiplex PCR; TCRdb holds only in-frame clones, not every one. The sample holds 29,000 or so clones, around 90% seen once. In the case of this clone: The antigen is not known.

Sequenced material: blood, taken from a patient who underwent chemoradiotherapy. This rearrangement joins TRBV2 to TRBJ1-1; D remains unclear. This TCR was sampled from a human donor with HPV-associated anogenital cancer. This CDR3 reads CASSTAMNTEAFF. The DNA of the CDR3 is TGTGCCAGCAGTACAGCCATGAACACTGAAGCTTTCTTT.